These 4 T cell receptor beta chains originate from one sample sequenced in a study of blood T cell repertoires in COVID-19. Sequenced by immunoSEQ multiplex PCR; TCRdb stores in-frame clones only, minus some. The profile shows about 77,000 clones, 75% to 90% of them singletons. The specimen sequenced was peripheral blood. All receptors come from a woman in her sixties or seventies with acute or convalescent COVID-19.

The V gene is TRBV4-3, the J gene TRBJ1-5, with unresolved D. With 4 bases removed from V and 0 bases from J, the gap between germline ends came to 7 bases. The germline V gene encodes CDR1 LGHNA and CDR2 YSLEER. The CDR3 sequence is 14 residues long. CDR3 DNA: TGCGCCAGCAGCCCGGACTATAGCAATCAGCCCCAGCATTTT. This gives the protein CASSPDYSNQPQHF.

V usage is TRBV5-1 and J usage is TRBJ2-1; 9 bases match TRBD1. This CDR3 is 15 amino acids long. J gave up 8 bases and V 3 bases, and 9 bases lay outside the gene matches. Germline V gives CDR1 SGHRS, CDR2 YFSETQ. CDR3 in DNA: TGCGCCAGCAGCTCACCGGGACAGGGCCGAGATGAGCAGTTCTTC. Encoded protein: CASSSPGQGRDEQFF.

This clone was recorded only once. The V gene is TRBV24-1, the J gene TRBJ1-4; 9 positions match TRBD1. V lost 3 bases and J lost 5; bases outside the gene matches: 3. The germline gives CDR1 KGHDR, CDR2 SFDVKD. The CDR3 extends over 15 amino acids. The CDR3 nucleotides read TGTGCCACCAGTGATCCCGGGACAGGGAATGAAAAACTGTTTTTT. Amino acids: CATSDPGTGNEKLFF.

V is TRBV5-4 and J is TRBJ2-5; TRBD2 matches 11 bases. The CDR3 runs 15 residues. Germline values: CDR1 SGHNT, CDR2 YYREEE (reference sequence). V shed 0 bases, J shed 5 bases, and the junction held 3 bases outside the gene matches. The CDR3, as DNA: TGTGCCAGCAGCTTGGCACTAGCGGGGGTTGAGACCCAGTACTTC. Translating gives CASSLALAGVETQYF.